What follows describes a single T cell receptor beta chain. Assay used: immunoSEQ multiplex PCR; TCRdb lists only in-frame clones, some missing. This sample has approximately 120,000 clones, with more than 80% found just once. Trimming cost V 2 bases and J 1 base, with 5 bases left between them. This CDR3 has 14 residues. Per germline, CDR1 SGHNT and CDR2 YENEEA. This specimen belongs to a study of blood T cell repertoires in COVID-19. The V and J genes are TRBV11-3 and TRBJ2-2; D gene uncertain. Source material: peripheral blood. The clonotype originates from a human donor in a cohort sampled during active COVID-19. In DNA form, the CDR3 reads TGTGCCAGCAGCTTACTAGAGAACACCGGGGAGCTGTTTTTT. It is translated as CASSLLENTGELFF.